The 25 T cell receptor beta chains below come from one sample, sequenced in a study of blood T cells in healthy people across ages. Together with a sample-barcoded 5' primer, a J-beta primer mix was included in a second PCR lasting roughly 6 to 12 cycles. MiXCR was run by TCRdb on the 5' RACE reads, yielding one entry per CDR3 protein. The data contain about 730,000 distinct CDR3 sequences, roughly 47% of them singletons. The sequencing input was blood. Receptors originate from a woman aged 55-70 years in good health.

This clonotype was seen more than once but under ten times. V usage is TRBV11-2 and J usage is TRBJ2-7; D may correspond to TRBD1 or TRBD2 (7 bases each). The CDR3 has 16 amino acids. The ends were cut back, 3 bases at V and 6 bases at J, with 21 bases in the middle. Germline V gives CDR1 SGHAT, CDR2 FQNNGV. This chain's CDR3 is CASSFRTGPGGGEQYF. Written as DNA, the CDR3 is TGTGCCAGCAGCTTTAGGACAGGACCTGGGGGGGGCGAGCAGTACTTC.

The chain is built from TRBV10-2 and TRBJ2-5; possible D gene TRBD2, 6 bases. Trimming took 6 bases from V and 0 from J, leaving 14 bases between them. Germline CDR1 reads WSHSY; CDR2 reads SAAADI. The CDR3 loop spans 15 amino acids. CDR3 coding DNA: TGCGCCAGCAGGTCTTTTGGGGGGAACCAAGAGACCCAGTACTTC. This encodes CASRSFGGNQETQYF.

The chain joins TRBV5-8 to TRBJ1-1; D is perhaps TRBD1 (6 bases). V was clipped by 7 bases and J by 3 bases, with 10 bases between them. Germline CDR1 and CDR2: SGHTS and YDEGEE. CDR3 length: 12 amino acids. CDR3: CASYRVDTEAFF. CDR3 DNA: TGTGCCAGCTACAGGGTGGACACTGAAGCTTTCTTT.

The V call is TRBV6-6, the J call TRBJ2-4; D remains ambiguous. The V end lost 10 bases, the J end lost 5 bases, and 9 bases lay between the germline ends. The CDR3 spans 11 residues. Germline CDR1 MNHNY, CDR2 SVGAGI (reference sequence). CDR3 nucleotides: TGTGCCACCTCCCCTGAAAACATTCAGTACTTC. It specifies CATSPENIQYF.

This clonotype was counted between two and nine times. The chain has TRBV9 and TRBJ1-5; TRBD1 matches at 8 bases. Germline trimming cut 0 bases from V and 7 bases from J; bases unmatched to any gene: 6. This CDR3 is 15 amino acids long. The germline V gene encodes CDR1 SGDLS and CDR2 YYNGEE. The CDR3 is CASSVEAGGWQPQHF. Written as DNA, the CDR3 is TGTGCCAGCAGCGTAGAAGCAGGGGGCTGGCAGCCCCAGCATTTT.

The CDR3 region is CASSGSEQYF. CDR3 DNA: TGTGCCAGCAGCGGTAGTGAGCAGTACTTC. The chain uses TRBV9 and TRBJ2-5; D unclear. V lost 3 bases and J lost 11, with 8 bases in between. Germline lookup yields CDR1 SGDLS and CDR2 YYNGEE. The CDR3 has 10 amino acids.

This chain connects TRBV20-1 to TRBJ1-2, with no clear D. The CDR3 sequence is 13 residues long. Between the trimmed V and J ends, which lost 0 bases and 5 bases, there was a span of 10 bases. Germline V CDR1 and CDR2: DFQATT, SNEGSKA (reference sequence). The CDR3 spells CSARDQAVYGYTF. CDR3 coding DNA: TGCAGTGCTAGAGATCAGGCCGTATATGGCTACACCTTC.

The chain recombines TRBV5-1 with TRBJ2-5; TRBD1 agrees at 7 bases. Gene TRBJ2-7 matches the end of the DNA better, so the J call may be wrong. The CDR3 has 15 residues. CDR1 and CDR2 (germline): SGHRS, YFSETQ. The CDR3 nucleotides are TGCGCCAGCAGCGAAGGGACAGATATTTCCTACGAGCAGTACTTC. Translating gives CASSEGTDISYEQYF.

The chain carries TRBV20-1 and TRBJ1-6; 9 bases match TRBD1. CDR1 and CDR2 from the germline V gene are DFQATT and SNEGSKA (reference sequence). The CDR3 is 16 amino acids. V gave up 3 bases and J gave up 7 bases; unmatched junction bases: 10. As DNA, the CDR3 is TGCAGTGCTAGTCGGGGACCGGGACAGGGAAATTCACCCCTCCACTTT. Protein product: CSASRGPGQGNSPLHF.

This clonotype was seen a few times. V and J are TRBV29-1 and TRBJ2-1; 9 bases align to TRBD2. V trimming: 6 bases; J trimming: 9 bases; junction bases outside the gene matches: 9. The CDR3 totals 13 residues. The V gene's germline CDR1 is SQVTM and CDR2 ANQGSEA. The CDR3 reads CSVLRAGGTEQFF. DNA for the CDR3: TGCAGCGTCCTACGAGCGGGAGGAACTGAGCAGTTCTTC.

As for this clonotype: This could be a read error, since a much larger clone is one nucleotide away. The V call is TRBV4-1, the J call TRBJ1-2; D gene ambiguous. The germline V gene has CDR1 MGHRA and CDR2 YSYEKL. This CDR3 spans 14 amino acids. The CDR3 protein is CASSQEVGVYGHTF. As DNA, the CDR3 is TGCGCCAGCAGCCAAGAGGTGGGAGTGTATGGCCACACCTTC.

In DNA form, the CDR3 reads TGTGCCAGCAGCTCATCCGGGACAGGGGGCATGTATGAGCAGTACTTC. Amino acids: CASSSSGTGGMYEQYF. The gene calls are TRBV7-3 and TRBJ2-7; 12 bases fit TRBD1. This CDR3 comprises 16 residues. Germline trimming cut 4 bases from V and 7 bases from J; bases unmatched to any gene: 11. Germline V CDR1 and CDR2: SGHTA, FQGTGA.

This clonotype was found a few times. CDR3: CASSQDLRTSGRGETQYF. The DNA for the CDR3 is TGCGCCAGCAGCCAAGATCTGCGGACTAGCGGGAGAGGAGAGACCCAGTACTTC. This chain uses TRBV4-3 with TRBJ2-5, with TRBD2 matching over 13 bases. CDR3 size: 18 residues. Germline values: CDR1 LGHNA, CDR2 YSLEER. V trimming: 0 bases; J trimming: 4 bases; junction bases outside the gene matches: 8.

This clonotype was seen only once. The J gene is TRBJ2-3, the V gene TRBV5-1, with a possible D match to TRBD1 (6 bases). Germline V lookup: CDR1 SGHRS, CDR2 YFSETQ. CDR3 length: 15 residues. Between the trimmed V and J ends, which lost 7 bases and 1 base, there was a span of 16 bases. CDR3 sequence reads: CASRLQGRGTDTQYF. CDR3 coding DNA: TGCGCCAGCCGTCTCCAGGGGCGGGGCACAGATACGCAGTATTTT.

There are a few counts of this clonotype. This chain joins TRBV6-4 and TRBJ2-1; no definite D call. CDR3 length: 14 amino acids. Trimming removed 8 bases at V and 9 bases at J, with 20 bases between. The germline V gene encodes CDR1 MRHNA and CDR2 SNTAGT. This CDR3 reads CASASTGPAREQFF. CDR3 in DNA: TGTGCCAGCGCGTCAACGGGTCCAGCCCGTGAGCAGTTCTTC.

The chain uses TRBV3-1 and TRBJ2-1; D call uncertain. Trimming took off 3 bases at V and 9 bases at J, with 9 bases between the two ends. Germline V gene data show CDR1 as LGHDT and CDR2 as YNNKEL (reference sequence). The CDR3 totals 12 residues. The CDR3 loop reads CASSQGYAEQFF. CDR3 DNA: TGTGCCAGCAGCCAGGGTTACGCTGAGCAGTTCTTC.

The chain uses TRBV29-1 and TRBJ1-3; possible D gene TRBD1, 5 bases. Germline assignment: CDR1 SQVTM and CDR2 ANQGSEA. V shed 5 bases and J shed 2 bases, with 19 bases lying between them. This CDR3 is 16 amino acids long. CDR3 nucleotide sequence: TGCAGCGTTCTCTGGATGGGGCCCCTCGCTGGAAACACCATATATTTT. Translation: CSVLWMGPLAGNTIYF.

This clonotype was seen just once. The chain employs TRBV18 and TRBJ1-1; D uncertain. CDR3 length equals 14 residues. Trimming stripped 1 base from V and 2 bases from J, with 8 bases between. Germline V gives CDR1 KGHSH, CDR2 LQKENI. The CDR3 coding sequence is TGTGCCAGCTCACCACGGCGACCAAACACTGAAGCTTTCTTT. Translating gives CASSPRRPNTEAFF.

This chain joins TRBV4-2 and TRBJ2-5; D possibly corresponds to TRBD2 (6 bases). This CDR3 region has 15 residues. The V and J ends lost 5 bases and 5 bases respectively, with 18 bases between them. Germline V gives CDR1 LGHNA, CDR2 YNFKEQ. The CDR3 here is CASSSKGWGDETQYF. The CDR3 DNA reads as TGTGCCAGCAGCTCCAAAGGGTGGGGGGACGAGACCCAGTACTTC.

This clonotype appeared a few times. The CDR3 region has the DNA TGTGCCAGCAGCTTACTCACAGGGCTTAACTATGGCTACACCTTC. Translating gives CASSLLTGLNYGYTF. The chain recombines TRBV7-2 with TRBJ1-2, with a tentative D call TRBD1 (6 bases). CDR3 length equals 15 residues. Trimming left V 2 bases short and J 1 base short, with 11 bases between. Germline loops: CDR1 SGHTA, CDR2 FQGNSA.

The chain employs TRBV18 and TRBJ2-3; D is ambiguous. The CDR3 is 14 amino acids. CDR1 is KGHSH, CDR2 LQKENI, per germline. Trimming shortened V by 3 bases and J by 5 bases, and 12 bases separated the two germline ends. In DNA, the CDR3 is TGTGCCAGCTCACCTTACACGAACATAGATACGCAGTATTTT. This gives the protein CASSPYTNIDTQYF.

This chain uses TRBV6-1 with TRBJ2-1, with 8 bases matching TRBD2. The CDR3 has 17 amino acids. Germline V gene data show CDR1 as MNHNS and CDR2 as SASEGT. The CDR3 region is CEGSESGSGLVIYEQFF. In DNA, the CDR3 is TGTGAAGGCAGTGAATCTGGATCGGGACTAGTCATCTATGAGCAGTTCTTC.

This clonotype was detected a few times. This chain joins TRBV7-3 and TRBJ2-1, with TRBD2 matching over 12 bases. CDR1 SGHTA and CDR2 FQGTGA come from the germline V gene. J lost 8 bases, V lost 5 bases, and 4 bases had no gene match. The CDR3 is 14 residues long. This chain's CDR3 is CASSPTSGGDEQFF. DNA for the CDR3: TGTGCCAGCAGCCCGACTAGCGGGGGCGATGAGCAGTTCTTC.

This clonotype was counted ten times or more. The J gene is TRBJ2-1, the V gene TRBV9; the match to TRBD2 covers 8 bases. The CDR3 loop spans 15 amino acids. From germline, CDR1 is SGDLS and CDR2 YYNGEE. V trimming: 3 bases; J trimming: 6 bases; junction bases outside the gene matches: 8. CDR3 bases: TGTGCCAGCAGCGGACGGGGGGGCCGAAGCAATGAGCAGTTCTTC. It specifies CASSGRGGRSNEQFF.

This clonotype came up a few times. The chain joins TRBV5-6 to TRBJ1-2; no reliable D call. The CDR3 runs 14 residues. V gave up 4 bases and J gave up 3 bases, with 13 bases separating them. Per the germline V gene, CDR1 is SGHDT and CDR2 is YYEEEE. In nucleotides, the CDR3 is TGTGCCAGCAGCCGAGGCGGGGAGGACTATGGCTACACCTTC. Protein: CASSRGGEDYGYTF.